Following are 26 T cell receptor beta chains from one sample sequenced in a study of tumor and adjacent non-tumor tissue in lung cancer. Three rounds of nested PCR, following a modified ARM-PCR protocol, produced the TCRbeta library. TCRdb reprocessed the multiplex PCR reads via MiXCR and lists one record per CDR3 protein. The profile shows 90,000 to 110,000 distinct CDR3 sequences, about 61% of them singletons. No cell sorting was done before RNA was extracted from the tissue. This non-tumor lung sample came from over 3 cm beyond the tumor edge. Sequencing input: distant non-tumor lung tissue. Receptors were obtained from a man in his 60s with non-small cell lung cancer.

This clonotype was counted ten times or more. The chain couples TRBV29-1 to TRBJ1-5, with D unresolved. The CDR3 is 12 amino acids. With 7 bases removed from V and 2 bases from J, the gap between germline ends came to 9 bases. Germline CDR1 SQVTM, CDR2 ANQGSEA. The CDR3 DNA reads as TGCAGCGCAGGTTATGGCAATCAGCCCCAGCATTTT. Its translation is CSAGYGNQPQHF. Based on the CDR3 plus reference TRBV29-1 and TRBJ1-5, the full variable domain is SAVISQKPSRDICQRGTSLTIQCQVDSQVTMMFWYRQQPGQSLTLIATANQGSEATYESGFVIDKFPISRPNLTFSTLTVSNMSPEDSSIYLCSAGYGNQPQHFGDGTRLSIL.

A note on this clonotype: This may be a read error: a much more frequent sequence differs by one nucleotide. V gene TRBV6-6 combines with J gene TRBJ2-1; possible D gene TRBD1, 5 bases. V lost 6 bases to trimming and J lost 5 bases, with 11 bases between them. The CDR3 contains 13 residues. The V gene's germline CDR1 is MNHNY and CDR2 SVGAGI (reference sequence). The CDR3 reads CASRSEQDNEQFF. The CDR3 bases are TGTGCCAGCAGGTCGGAACAGGACAATGAGCAGTTCTTC.

The V gene is TRBV10-2, the J gene TRBJ2-3; no reliable D call. The CDR3 runs 18 residues. The germline V gene encodes CDR1 WSHSY and CDR2 SAAADI. The V end was cut by 0 bases, the J end by 3 bases, with 19 bases between. For the CDR3, the DNA is TGCGCCAGCAGTGAGTCGGTCACATGTGCCTCGGCTACAGATACGCAGTATTTT. Protein sequence: CASSESVTCASATDTQYF.

Comments on this clonotype: A read error may account for a junction end that differs from germline. The chain is built from TRBV4-2 and TRBJ2-3, with 10 bases matching TRBD2. Germline values: CDR1 LGHNA, CDR2 YNFKEQ. The CDR3 sequence is 16 residues long. The CDR3 DNA reads TGTGCCAGCAGCCACGGGGCTAGCGGGAGTACAGATACGCATTATTTT. This encodes CASSHGASGSTDTHYF.

This chain joins TRBV29-1 and TRBJ2-5; weak D call: TRBD2 (6 bases). CDR1 is SQVTM, CDR2 ANQGSEA, per germline. The CDR3 sequence is 15 residues long. V was pared by 5 bases and J by 2 bases, with 18 bases between. In nucleotides, the CDR3 is TGCAGCGTTTCCGTCAACAGGAGGGTTCAAGAGACCCAGTACTTC. It specifies CSVSVNRRVQETQYF. Combining the CDR3 with reference TRBV29-1 and TRBJ2-5 gives the whole variable domain SAVISQKPSRDICQRGTSLTIQCQVDSQVTMMFWYRQQPGQSLTLIATANQGSEATYESGFVIDKFPISRPNLTFSTLTVSNMSPEDSSIYLCSVSVNRRVQETQYFGPGTRLLVL.

About this clonotype: This CDR3 is missing its conserved last phenylalanine or tryptophan, likely due to a read error. The chain has TRBV6-5 and TRBJ2-3, with D tentatively TRBD2 (6 bases). Germline V gene lookup returns CDR1 MNHEY and CDR2 SVGAGI. This CDR3 has 18 residues. The chain's CDR3 is CASSSGSGLGTSTDTQYC. In DNA form, the CDR3 reads TGTGCCAGCAGTTCAGGATCCGGTCTGGGAACTAGCACAGACACGCAGTATTGT.

The chain combines TRBV30 with TRBJ1-5; D call uncertain. The end of the DNA fits TRBJ2-3 better, so the J call may be wrong. Germline values: CDR1 GTSNPN, CDR2 SVGIG (reference sequence). The CDR3 covers 14 residues. Written as DNA, the CDR3 is TGTGCCTGGAGTGTACCAAGGCGGAATCAGCCCCAGTATTTT. It encodes CAWSVPRRNQPQYF.

V and J are TRBV6-5 and TRBJ2-2; TRBD1 or TRBD2 may be the D gene (5 bases each). The CDR3 is 14 amino acids. Germline V gene sequence: CDR1 MNHEY, CDR2 SVGAGI. V was cut by 11 bases and J by 4 bases, with 17 bases left in between. The CDR3: CADSYSGVTGELFF. For the CDR3, the DNA is TGTGCCGACAGTTACTCCGGGGTCACCGGGGAGCTGTTTTTT.

This clonotype was observed a few times. At one end the junction does not follow the germline gene, possibly because of a read error. V usage is TRBV19 and J usage is TRBJ2-6; no reliable D call. Germline V lookup: CDR1 LNHDA, CDR2 SQIVND (reference sequence). The CDR3 runs 17 residues. The CDR3 protein is CAGSTTALWSGANVLTF. In DNA, the CDR3 is TGTGCCGGTAGTACAACAGCCTTGTGGTCTGGGGCCAACGTCCTGACTTTC.

In the case of this clonotype: This may be a read error: a much more frequent sequence differs by one nucleotide. J is TRBJ1-5 and V is TRBV20-1; D remains ambiguous. Germline V gene data show CDR1 as DFQATT and CDR2 as SNEGSKA (reference sequence). This CDR3 spans 14 amino acids. The CDR3: CSVRHPFSNQPQHF. The CDR3, as DNA: TGCAGTGTTAGACACCCCTTTAGCAATCAGCCCCAGCATTTT.

This clonotype showed up many times. DNA of the CDR3: TGTGCCAGTCGGAGGAACACTGAAGCTTTCTTT. It translates to CASRRNTEAFF. This chain uses TRBV6-6 with TRBJ1-1; D unresolved. CDR1 and CDR2 (germline): MNHNY, SVGAGI (reference sequence). The V end lost 9 bases, the J end lost 1 base, and 6 bases lay between the germline ends. This CDR3 is built from 11 residues.

This chain connects TRBV12-3 or TRBV12-4 to TRBJ2-3, with D perhaps matching TRBD1 or TRBD2 (5 bases each). This CDR3 region has 18 residues. V was cut by 5 bases and J by 3 bases, with 24 bases left in between. The CDR3 reads CASSLHPGAAVGTDTQYF. CDR3 sequence (DNA): TGTGCCAGCAGTCTGCACCCCGGGGCAGCGGTGGGTACAGATACGCAGTATTTT.

This clonotype was found a few times. Likely a read error: the CDR3 ends without its conserved phenylalanine or tryptophan. V usage is TRBV11-2 and J usage is TRBJ2-1; D unresolved. The CDR3 is 14 amino acids. The ends were cut back, 3 bases at V and 5 bases at J, with 11 bases in the middle. From germline, CDR1 is SGHAT and CDR2 FQNNGV. CDR3 coding DNA: TGTGCCAGCAGCTTCGGCGGTCACCACAATGAGCAGTTCTCC. Residues: CASSFGGHHNEQFS.

As to this clonotype: It is likely a read error, because the conserved phenylalanine at the end of the CDR3 is missing. The CDR3 region has the DNA TGCTGCGCTAACGAGGCCACACAGGGTGGCATAGGTGAGCAGTTCTCC. This codes for CCANEATQGGIGEQFS. The chain couples TRBV29-1 to TRBJ2-1, with D tentatively TRBD1 (6 bases). Germline-derived CDR1 and CDR2 are SQVTM and ANQGSEA. This CDR3 has 16 amino acids.

This clonotype was seen many times. V and J are TRBV12-3 or TRBV12-4 and TRBJ2-3, with D possibly called TRBD1 or TRBD2 (6 bases each). Trimming left V 5 bases short and J 3 bases short, with 12 bases between. CDR3 length equals 14 residues. This CDR3 is CASSKGGGTDTQYF. CDR3 DNA: TGTGCCAGCAGTAAAGGGGGAGGAACAGATACGCAGTATTTT.

The sample holds a few counts of this clonotype. This chain uses TRBV6-4 with TRBJ2-2; 8 nucleotides align to TRBD1. This CDR3 contains 14 residues. Germline trimming cut 3 bases from V and 3 bases from J; bases unmatched to any gene: 0. Per the germline V gene, CDR1 is MRHNA and CDR2 is SNTAGT. As DNA, the CDR3 is TGTGCCAGCAGTGAACAGGGGGACACCGGGGAGCTGTTTTTT. Translating it yields CASSEQGDTGELFF.

The rearrangement joins TRBV19 to TRBJ2-3; D possibly uses TRBD1 or TRBD2 (5 bases each). The V and J ends lost 3 bases and 6 bases respectively, with 13 bases between them. Germline V gene data show CDR1 as LNHDA and CDR2 as SQIVND (reference sequence). CDR3 size: 14 residues. In DNA form, the CDR3 reads TGTGCCAGTAGTATTGACGAAGGGACGGATACGCAGTATTTT. Encoded protein: CASSIDEGTDTQYF.

This sequence joins TRBV5-6 and TRBJ2-7; D not resolved. Germline CDR1 is SGHDT and CDR2 is YYEEEE. V lost 2 bases and J 6 bases, leaving 9 bases between the germline ends. This CDR3 is built from 12 residues. CDR3 region: CASSLPDCEQYF. DNA for the CDR3: TGTGCCAGCAGCTTACCAGACTGCGAGCAGTACTTC.

The V and J genes are TRBV12-3 or TRBV12-4 and TRBJ1-5; D gene ambiguous. This CDR3 contains 15 residues. Here the CDR3 DNA reads TGTACCAACAGTTTTAGGGATAAGTCCGGTCAGCCCCAGCATTTT. Translation gives CTNSFRDKSGQPQHF.

This clonotype was counted between two and nine times. One base away lies a much larger clone, so this may be a sequencing read error. This chain uses TRBV6-6 with TRBJ1-1, with D unclear. V was clipped by 5 bases and J by 3 bases, with 13 bases between them. From germline, CDR1 is MNHNY and CDR2 SVGAGI (reference sequence). The CDR3 is 14 amino acids. CDR3 nucleotide sequence: TGTGCCAGCAGTATTTACCAGGAGGACACTGAAGCTTTCTTT. This gives the protein CASSIYQEDTEAFF.

For this clonotype: One end of the junction fails to match germline, which may point to a read error. The chain carries TRBV7-9 and TRBJ2-1, with 11 positions matching TRBD2. The germline V gene has CDR1 SEHNR and CDR2 FQNEAQ (reference sequence). There are 20 residues in the CDR3. CDR3 protein: CASSLASSGRRLWSYNEHFF. CDR3 bases: TGTGCCAGCAGCTTAGCGTCTAGCGGGAGGCGCCTATGGTCCTACAATGAGCACTTCTTC.

The CDR3 sequence: CASSALQTSGGPQFF. In DNA, the CDR3 is TGTGCCAGTAGCGCTCTCCAGACTAGCGGGGGACCCCAGTTCTTC. J is TRBJ2-1 and V is TRBV12-3 or TRBV12-4; the match to TRBD2 covers 12 bases. This CDR3 spans 15 amino acids. Trimming at V came to 9 bases and at J to 13 bases, leaving 16 bases not matched to a gene.

A note on this clonotype: It may be a read error: a sequence one base away is much more abundant. V usage is TRBV7-9 and J usage is TRBJ1-1; 9 nucleotides agree with TRBD1. CDR3 length: 15 amino acids. Germline CDR1 and CDR2: SEHNR and FQNEAQ (reference sequence). DNA of the CDR3: TGTACCAGCAGCCCTACTGGGACAGGGAGGACTGAAGCTTTCTTT. Protein product: CTSSPTGTGRTEAFF. Variable domain in full (rest from reference TRBV7-9 and TRBJ1-1): DTGVSQNPRHKITKRGQNVTFRCDPISEHNRLYWYRQTLGQGPEFLTYFQNEAQLEKSRLLSDRFSAERPKGSFSTLEIQRTEQGDSAMYLCTSSPTGTGRTEAFFGQGTRLTVV.

The gene calls are TRBV4-1 and TRBJ1-1; no firm D call. Germline CDR1 reads MGHRA; CDR2 reads YSYEKL. The V and J ends lost 2 bases and 1 base respectively, with 11 bases between them. The CDR3 is 15 residues long. The CDR3 sequence: CASSQLGWTNTEAFF. In DNA, the CDR3 is TGCGCCAGCAGCCAACTAGGATGGACGAACACTGAAGCTTTCTTT.

Notes on this clonotype: A read error may produce the germline difference seen at one junction end. This rearrangement joins TRBV6-5 to TRBJ1-1, with D perhaps TRBD1 (6 bases). This CDR3 has 13 amino acids. CDR1 MNHEY and CDR2 SVGAGI come from the germline V gene. The CDR3 region is CASISGVSTEASF. CDR3 nucleotide sequence: TGTGCCAGCATCTCAGGGGTGAGCACTGAAGCTTCCTTT.

This clonotype was counted a few times. The CDR3 bases are TGTGCCAGCAGCTTGGGGACAGGGGGCTTGGGGGCGAACACTGAAGCTTTCTTT. Amino acid sequence: CASSLGTGGLGANTEAFF. The genes are TRBV7-9 and TRBJ1-1, with 12 bases that match TRBD1. V trimming: 3 bases; J trimming: 1 base; junction bases outside the gene matches: 9. This CDR3 has 18 residues. Germline-derived CDR1 and CDR2 are SEHNR and FQNEAQ (reference sequence).